A selection of T cell receptor beta chains follows, all from one sample in a study of T cells expressing NK-cell markers. Reprocessing the 5' RACE reads, TCRdb reports a single entry for every CDR3 protein and omits DNA. The sample holds 300,000 to 500,000 distinct CDR3 sequences. Sequenced input: blood T cells: a sorted CD56 or NKG2C T cell subset, CD4+ or CD8+ T cells, or bulk PBMC T cells (not recorded which). Receptor source: a woman aged 50 to 60 in good health. The CDR3 runs from the conserved cysteine through the conserved F or W.

TRBV20-1	TRBJ2-1	CSAQSTQGEPYNEQFF
TRBV5-5	TRBJ1-5	CASSLWGQVETPQHF
TRBV12-3/TRBV12-4	TRBJ1-1	CASSLAVGALNTEAFF
TRBV24-1	TRBJ2-1	CATSDSGGRGNEQFF
TRBV12-3/TRBV12-4	TRBJ2-3	CASSLSSLPDTQYF
TRBV7-2	TRBJ1-5	CASNQLEGVQPQHF
TRBV20-1	TRBJ2-7	CSATSTGTSSYEQYF
TRBV5-6	TRBJ2-1	CASSFWGNEQFF
TRBV4-1	TRBJ2-7	CASSQDVPGTLYEQYF
TRBV28	TRBJ1-3	CASTISGNTIYF
TRBV12-3/TRBV12-4	TRBJ2-1	CASSRSTGSNEQFF
TRBV11-3	TRBJ2-3	CASSSPLGGIGTDTQYF
TRBV15	TRBJ2-1	CATSGASLLDEQFF
TRBV29-1	TRBJ1-2	CSVGESYGYTF
TRBV5-5	TRBJ2-1	CASSRQGDYHEQFF
TRBV15	TRBJ1-5	CATSSKDRYNQPQHF
TRBV20-1	TRBJ2-7	CSASLGAAGGSLAYEQYF